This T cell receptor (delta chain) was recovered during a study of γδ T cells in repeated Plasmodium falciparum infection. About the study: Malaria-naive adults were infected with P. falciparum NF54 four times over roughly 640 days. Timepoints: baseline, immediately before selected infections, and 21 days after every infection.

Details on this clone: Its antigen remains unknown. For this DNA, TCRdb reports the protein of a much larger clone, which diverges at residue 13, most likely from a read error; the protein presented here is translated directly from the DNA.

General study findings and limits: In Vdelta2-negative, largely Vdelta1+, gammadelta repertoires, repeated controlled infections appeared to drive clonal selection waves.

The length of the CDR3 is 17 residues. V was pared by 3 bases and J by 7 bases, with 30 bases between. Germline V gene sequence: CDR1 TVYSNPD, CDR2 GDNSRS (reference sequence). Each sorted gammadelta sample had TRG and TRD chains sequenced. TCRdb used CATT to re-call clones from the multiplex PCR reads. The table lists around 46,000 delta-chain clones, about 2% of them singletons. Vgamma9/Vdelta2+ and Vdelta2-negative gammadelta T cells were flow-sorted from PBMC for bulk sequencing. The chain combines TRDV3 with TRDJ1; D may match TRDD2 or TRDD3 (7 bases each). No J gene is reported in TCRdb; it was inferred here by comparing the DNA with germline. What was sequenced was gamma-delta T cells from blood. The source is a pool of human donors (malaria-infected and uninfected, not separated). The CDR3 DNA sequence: TGTGCCTTAATTTCCTTCCTGCCGGCTGGGGGCCTCGGTAAACTCATCTTT. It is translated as CALISFLPAGGLGKLIF.